This note documents a single T cell receptor (beta chain) sequence. Its antigen is unknown. The sample is drawn from a study of regulatory T cells in long-lasting Graves disease. Study-level results: Reduced TCR diversity was observed in persistent Graves' patients versus newly diagnosed patients.

Libraries of TCR beta came from iRepertoire HTBI primers plus Arm-PCR of CDR3 regions. MiXCR, applied by TCRdb to the multiplex PCR reads, yields one record per CDR3 protein. The table records 400,000 to 500,000 distinct CDR3 sequences, around 15% of them present only once. Time point here: newly diagnosed GD, antithyroid drugs for less than 3 months. PBMC RNA was the source of the TCR library. This sample also belongs to another study, concerning T cells in Graves' hyperthyroidism and ophthalmopathy. Per that study: Diagnosing involved the use of clinical symptoms, serum thyroxine and TRAb, thyroid ultrasound and orbital computed tomography. The HTBI primer set was used in a first-round RT-PCR of the TCR CDR3. Blood also contained most expanded thyroid clonotypes above 0.001.

This clonotype was sampled from a woman in her forties or fifties with Graves disease. Here the sequenced sample was peripheral blood mononuclear cells (PBMCs), taken at new diagnosis, from a patient treated with antithyroid drugs.

The CDR3 DNA follows: TGCGCCAGCAGCCAAGAAAGTCAGAGCGCCTACAATGAGCAGTTCTTC. The encoded protein is CASSQESQSAYNEQFF. The V gene is TRBV4-1, the J gene TRBJ2-1, with no clear D. Germline V CDR1 and CDR2: MGHRA, YSYEKL. With 0 bases removed from V and 2 bases from J, the gap between germline ends came to 11 bases. The CDR3 runs to 16 residues.